The rows below give T cell receptor beta chains drawn from one sample of a study of vaccination effects on CD4 cells after COVID-19. Here immunoSEQ multiplex PCR was the method, and the copy in TCRdb shows in-frame clones only, minus some. The sample lists roughly 15,000 clones, about three quarters occurring once. Antigen specificity for these receptors is unknown. The sample in question was CD4+ T cells from PBMCs cultured with HCoV-NL63 spike peptides, obtained after COVID-19 vaccination. These receptors all come from a human donor who had a prior SARS-CoV-2 infection. Each CDR3 is given without its conserved first and last residue.

j_call: TRBJ1-2; v_call: TRBV6-6; cdr3_aa: ASSYSGQGRYGYT
j_call: TRBJ2-1; v_call: TRBV4-3; cdr3_aa: ASSHQVGREQF
j_call: TRBJ1-2; v_call: TRBV19; cdr3_aa: ASSIVDRGGYT
j_call: TRBJ1-1; v_call: TRBV10-3; cdr3_aa: AIRETGSNTEAF
j_call: TRBJ2-7; v_call: TRBV11-3; cdr3_aa: ASSPGLAGEGSYEQY
j_call: TRBJ2-5; v_call: TRBV9; cdr3_aa: ASSVGAGGGNQETQY
j_call: TRBJ1-2; v_call: TRBV3-1/TRBV3-2; cdr3_aa: ASSQYGTGGLLNGYT
j_call: TRBJ2-7; v_call: TRBV7-6; cdr3_aa: ASSQTASYEQY
j_call: TRBJ1-3; v_call: TRBV5-1; cdr3_aa: ASSGGGAEGNTIY
j_call: TRBJ2-5; v_call: TRBV13; cdr3_aa: ASSLGRVETQY
j_call: TRBJ2-7; v_call: TRBV7-2; cdr3_aa: ASSLTGTKSYEQY
j_call: TRBJ2-1; v_call: TRBV29-1; cdr3_aa: SVEGGRALNEQF
j_call: TRBJ1-1; v_call: TRBV2; cdr3_aa: ASRYLGQGNTEAF
j_call: TRBJ2-5; v_call: TRBV2; cdr3_aa: ASSDWDLDQETQY
j_call: TRBJ2-1; v_call: TRBV5-4; cdr3_aa: ASSSTSGSYNEQF
j_call: TRBJ2-4; v_call: TRBV30; cdr3_aa: ALLQIPEAKNIQY
j_call: TRBJ2-7; v_call: TRBV12-5; cdr3_aa: ASGLVPRPGTGVEQY
j_call: TRBJ1-2; v_call: TRBV20-1; cdr3_aa: SASPGIPNYGYT
j_call: TRBJ2-5; v_call: TRBV5-4; cdr3_aa: ASSLGFGDLGETQY
j_call: TRBJ2-1; v_call: TRBV28; cdr3_aa: ASTRGESSYNEQF
j_call: TRBJ2-6; v_call: TRBV5-6; cdr3_aa: ASSLGVSGANVLT
j_call: TRBJ2-3; v_call: TRBV2; cdr3_aa: ASSLTPDTQY
j_call: TRBJ2-2; v_call: TRBV13; cdr3_aa: ASSFYLSGDTGELF
j_call: TRBJ2-1; v_call: TRBV5-4; cdr3_aa: ASSSLLGAGYNEQF
j_call: TRBJ2-1; v_call: TRBV7-3; cdr3_aa: ASSLRTSGIDEQF
j_call: TRBJ2-7; v_call: TRBV30; cdr3_aa: AWSVPFRDATY
j_call: TRBJ2-1; v_call: TRBV4-2; cdr3_aa: ASSLHRLAENYNEQF
j_call: TRBJ2-5; v_call: TRBV30; cdr3_aa: AWSFWTDRQGKQETQY
j_call: TRBJ1-6; v_call: TRBV2; cdr3_aa: ASISSLDSPLH
j_call: TRBJ2-7; v_call: TRBV2; cdr3_aa: ASKREYEQY
j_call: TRBJ2-2; v_call: TRBV12-3/TRBV12-4; cdr3_aa: ASTRRTGELF